Sequencing of this T cell receptor (beta chain) was carried out in a study of blood T cell repertoires in COVID-19. The wider study: Donors in the United States, Italy and Spain gave samples during acute or convalescent COVID-19. The cDNA or gDNA used as material had been derived from T cells, B-cell-depleted T cells, or PBMCs.

Under the authors' procedure: Amplification of reference gene primers was used by the study to estimate nucleated cell counts. The protocol was immunoSEQ multiplex PCR, while the TCRdb copy is restricted to in-frame clones and leaves out a portion. From that table come the V and J calls and clone size; the DNA was used to work out D and trimming. This table holds under 55,000 clones, under 90% found once. The V end was cut by 0 bases, the J end by 5 bases, with 11 bases between. Germline V CDR1 and CDR2: LGHDT, YNNKEL (reference sequence). The CDR3 consists of 14 residues. Sequenced sample: peripheral blood. The clonotype was recovered from a man aged 50 to 60 with acute or convalescent COVID-19. The chain links TRBV3-1 (or the pseudogene TRBV3-2) to TRBJ2-7, with D possibly TRBD2 on 6 matching bases. CDR3 amino acids: CASSQEWRDHEQYF. CDR3 nucleotide sequence: TGTGCCAGCAGCCAAGAGTGGAGGGACCACGAGCAGTACTTC.